A single sample gave rise to the 9 T cell receptor beta chains below, sequenced in a study of T-cell reconstitution after alpha-beta-depleted transplantation in children. As it was prepared, the TCRbeta library received unique molecular identifiers. One entry per CDR3 protein results from TCRdb running MiXCR on the PCR reads. Among roughly 200,000 distinct CDR3 sequences, about 7% were seen once, and the ten largest hold just over 5.5%. Sequences were derived from PBMCs, sampled before TCRalphabeta/CD19-depleted stem cell transplant. These receptors were collected from a boy under 10 years old with acute lymphoblastic leukemia, due to receive a stem cell transplant.

This clonotype was detected ten times or more. The chain couples TRBV10-3 to TRBJ2-6; TRBD2 matches at 7 bases. Looked up from germline, CDR1 is ENHRY and CDR2 is SYGVKD. Trimming took 4 bases from V and 0 from J; bases not matched to a gene: 9. This CDR3 spans 18 amino acids. The DNA of the CDR3 is TGTGCCATCAGTGTCGTTGGCGGGGGAAGCTCTGGGGCCAACGTCCTGACTTTC. This translates into CAISVVGGGSSGANVLTF.

There are many counts of this clonotype. J is TRBJ2-1 and V is TRBV7-2; 8 positions agree with TRBD1. CDR1 and CDR2 from the germline V gene are SGHTA and FQGNSA. The V and J ends lost 5 bases and 5 bases, in that order; junction bases with no gene match: 5. The CDR3 consists of 14 residues. The CDR3 loop reads CASSPRDRNNEQFF. The DNA of the CDR3 is TGTGCCAGCAGCCCCCGGGACAGGAACAATGAGCAGTTCTTC. Full variable domain (missing parts from reference TRBV7-2 and TRBJ2-1): GAGVSQSPSNKVTEKGKDVELRCDPISGHTALYWYRQSLGQGLEFLIYFQGNSAPDKSGLPSDRFSAERTGGSVSTLTIQRTQQEDSAVYLCASSPRDRNNEQFFGPGTRLTVL.

This clonotype was counted at least ten times. The V and J genes are TRBV30 and TRBJ2-5, with 11 nucleotides matching TRBD2. In germline, CDR1 is GTSNPN, CDR2 SVGIG (reference sequence). CDR3 length: 15 residues. Trimming took 4 bases from V and 1 from J; bases not matched to a gene: 5. CDR3 nucleotide sequence: TGTGCCTGGAACAAGGGACTAGCGGTCCAAGAGACCCAGTACTTC. Translated: CAWNKGLAVQETQYF. Full variable domain (rest looked up from reference TRBV30 and TRBJ2-5): SQTIHQWPATLVQPVGSPLSLECTVEGTSNPNLYWYRQAAGRGLQLLFYSVGIGQISSEVPQNLSASRPQDRQFILSSKKLLLSDSGFYLCAWNKGLAVQETQYFGPGTRLLVL.

This rearrangement joins TRBV28 to TRBJ2-5; 8 bases line up with TRBD1. Germline V gene sequence: CDR1 MDHEN, CDR2 SYDVKM. V lost 7 bases, J lost 1 base, and 17 bases stayed unmatched. The CDR3 consists of 18 residues. CDR3 protein: CASTVSRPGGWGQETQYF. CDR3 nucleotides: TGTGCCAGCACTGTCAGCCGGCCAGGGGGCTGGGGCCAAGAGACCCAGTACTTC.

Only a few counts were recorded for this clonotype. This chain connects TRBV4-2 to TRBJ2-2; D may be TRBD2 (6 bases). CDR1 is LGHNA, CDR2 YNFKEQ, per germline. Trimming removed 1 base at V and 1 base at J, with 13 bases between. The CDR3 runs 17 residues. The CDR3 coding sequence is TGTGCCAGCAGCCAAGGGCGGGACGGAGGGAACACCGGGGAGCTGTTTTTT. As protein: CASSQGRDGGNTGELFF.

This clonotype was seen repeatedly, ten times or more. V is TRBV5-1 and J is TRBJ1-2, with 7 bases lining up with TRBD1. Trimming at V came to 4 bases and at J to 3 bases, leaving 12 bases not matched to a gene. Germline V gene lookup returns CDR1 SGHRS and CDR2 YFSETQ. The CDR3 runs to 16 residues. CDR3 amino acids: CASSRSGTDDDYGYTF. Written as DNA, the CDR3 is TGCGCCAGCAGCAGATCCGGGACAGATGATGACTATGGCTACACCTTC.

This clonotype was picked up a small number of times. V and J are TRBV29-1 and TRBJ2-1; possibly TRBD1 or TRBD2 for D (5 bases each). The germline V gene encodes CDR1 SQVTM and CDR2 ANQGSEA. The germline V and J ends were trimmed by 0 bases and 4 bases, with 13 bases remaining between them. The CDR3 is 15 amino acids. Written as DNA, the CDR3 is TGCAGCGTTGAAGAGGGAGCGGACACTTACAATGAGCAGTTCTTC. Amino acid sequence: CSVEEGADTYNEQFF.

V and J are TRBV28 and TRBJ2-7; no definite D call. The CDR3 runs 13 residues. V was cut by 11 bases and J by 3 bases, with 17 bases left in between. CDR1 and CDR2 (germline): MDHEN, SYDVKM. The DNA for the CDR3 is TGTGCCTGCCGCAACTCTCACGGCTACGAGCAGTACTTC. Translating gives CACRNSHGYEQYF. The variable domain in full, completed from reference TRBV28 and TRBJ2-7, reads DVKVTQSSRYLVKRTGEKVFLECVQDMDHENMFWYRQDPGLGLRLIYFSYDVKMKEKGDIPEGYSVSREKKERFSLILESASTNQTSMYLCACRNSHGYEQYFGPGTRLTVT.

The genes are TRBV20-1 and TRBJ1-5; D not certain. The CDR3 is 13 amino acids. Germline CDR1 and CDR2: DFQATT and SNEGSKA (reference sequence). The CDR3 nucleotides read TGCCCCCATGAGGATGGGAGGAACCAGCCCCAGCATTTT. Translating gives CPHEDGRNQPQHF.